The sequence of this T cell receptor beta chain was determined in a study of blood T cells in healthy people across ages. A sample-barcoded 5' primer and a J-beta primer mix were used in a second PCR of roughly 7 to 12 cycles. MiXCR, run by TCRdb on the 5' RACE reads, gives a single entry per CDR3 protein. Counted here are about 1.1 million distinct CDR3 sequences, about two fifths occurring once; the ten biggest clones make up 10% to 15%. Trimming left V 4 bases short and J 2 bases short, with 17 bases between. The germline CDR1 and CDR2 sequences are SGHRS and YFSETQ. This CDR3 has 16 residues. Sequencing was carried out using blood. The gene calls are TRBV5-1 and TRBJ2-3; TRBD2 is a possible D gene (6 bases). This TCR derives from a young man in good health. The CDR3 DNA reads as TGCGCCAGCAGCCCTTTCGCGGGGCTCCTCACAGATACGCAGTATTTT. Residues: CASSPFAGLLTDTQYF.